These T cell receptor beta chains were read from a single sample in a study of OX40 agonist ivuxolimab in advanced cancers. This table comes from immunoSEQ multiplex PCR, and its TCRdb copy is limited to in-frame clones, with some not included. Among about 77,000 clones, more than 80% were seen once, and the ten largest hold approximately 4.8%. Sample: CD4+ or CD8+ T cells sorted from blood, taken in a trial of the OX40 agonist ivuxolimab. The receptor source for this set is an adult with an advanced solid tumor such as melanoma, head and neck, liver or kidney cancer. Each CDR3 is given with its conserved first and last residue. Fields, in order: clone size, D gene, V gene, J gene, CDR3 DNA, CDR3 protein. D genes are given only for firm matches. Clone size is not always given. Where it is, it says once, few, many or a class for expanded clones.

-	-	TRBV10-1	TRBJ1-2	TGCGCCAGCAGTGAGACGGCACACTATGGCTACACCTTC	CASSETAHYGYTF
-	TRBD2	TRBV18	TRBJ2-5	TGTGCCAGCTCACCGATCAGCGGGATGTCCCAGTACTTC	CASSPISGMSQYF
-	-	TRBV30	TRBJ2-1	TGTGCCTGGAAGTCCCAGCTTGATTACAATGAGCAGTTCTTC	CAWKSQLDYNEQFF
-	-	TRBV4-1	TRBJ1-2	TGCGCCAGCAGCCCAACTGGGGGAACCAGGGACCATGGCTACACCTTC	CASSPTGGTRDHGYTF
-	-	TRBV10-3	TRBJ2-7	TGTGCCATCAGTGATTCCTCCAAGGAGCAGTACTTC	CAISDSSKEQYF
-	-	TRBV6-5	TRBJ2-7	TGTGCCAGCAGTTACCGGCGGGCCAGGGGCTACGAGCAGTACTTC	CASSYRRARGYEQYF
-	TRBD2	TRBV7-8	TRBJ2-1	TGTGCCAGCAGCTTAGCGGGAGGGCTTAAAAATGAGCAGTTCTTC	CASSLAGGLKNEQFF
-	-	TRBV16	TRBJ1-1	TGTGCCAGCAGCCAATCCTGGGACACTGAAGCTTTCTTT	CASSQSWDTEAFF
-	TRBD1	TRBV4-3	TRBJ1-4	TGCGCCAGCAGCCAAGGCTACAGGGGCGAAAAACTGTTTTTT	CASSQGYRGEKLFF
-	-	TRBV11-2	TRBJ2-7	TGTGCCAGCAGCCACGGGGCGGGGACCTTCTACGAGCAGTACTTC	CASSHGAGTFYEQYF
-	TRBD2	TRBV14	TRBJ2-3	TGTGCCAGCAGCCAAGATTCCCCACTAGCGGGAACTAGCACAGATACGCAGTATTTT	CASSQDSPLAGTSTDTQYF
-	TRBD1	TRBV19	TRBJ2-2	TGTGCCAGTAGGGGGACAGGGGGCTTCACCGGGGAGCTGTTTTTT	CASRGTGGFTGELFF
-	TRBD1	TRBV27	TRBJ1-1	TGTGCCAGCAGCCTGACAGGGCCCAACACTGAAGCTTTCTTT	CASSLTGPNTEAFF
-	TRBD1	TRBV9	TRBJ1-1	TGTGCCAGCAGCACCACAGGGGGGGTTGAAGCTTTCTTT	CASSTTGGVEAFF
-	-	TRBV11-3	TRBJ2-1	TGTGCCAGCAGCCAGGCGTACAATGAGCAGTTCTTC	CASSQAYNEQFF
-	TRBD2	TRBV27	TRBJ2-2	TGTGCCAGCAGTCCCAGCGGGAGCATCGGCACCGGGGAGCTGTTTTTT	CASSPSGSIGTGELFF
-	-	TRBV7-3	TRBJ2-3	TGTGCCAGCAGCTTGACGGGATTCACAGATACGCAGTATTTT	CASSLTGFTDTQYF
-	TRBD1	TRBV19	TRBJ2-5	TGTGCCAGTAGTACGGGACAGGCGCAAGAGACCCAGTACTTC	CASSTGQAQETQYF
-	-	TRBV18	TRBJ2-4	TGTGCCAGCTCCAGGGACGTGGGTTCGGGAAACATTCAGTACTTC	CASSRDVGSGNIQYF
-	TRBD2	TRBV5-1	TRBJ2-3	TGCGCCAGCAGCCCCCCGGGGACTAGCGGGAGCCCGGGTACGCAGTATTTT	CASSPPGTSGSPGTQYF
-	-	TRBV18	TRBJ2-7	TGTGCCAGCTCACCGGGGACGGACGGGGAGCAGTACTTC	CASSPGTDGEQYF
-	-	TRBV28	TRBJ2-7	TGTGCCAGCAGTGGCGGGCAGGGACTCTTTTACGAGCAGTACTTC	CASSGGQGLFYEQYF
few	-	TRBV28	TRBJ2-7	TGTGCCAGCAGGGGGTTCCGATACGAGCAGTACTTC	CASRGFRYEQYF
-	-	TRBV6-6	TRBJ1-1	TGTGCCAGCACCCCCGACCGCCGCACTGAAGCTTTCTTT	CASTPDRRTEAFF
-	-	TRBV6-5	TRBJ1-5	TGTGCCACCACAGGGTGGAATTGGCCCCAGCATTTT	CATTGWNWPQHF
few	-	TRBV28	TRBJ1-4	TGTGCCAGCAGTTGGAGGGGTCCCTCTAATGAAAAACTGTTTTTT	CASSWRGPSNEKLFF
-	TRBD1	TRBV10-3	TRBJ1-2	TGTGCCATCAGTGTCGGGGACAGGGCGGATGGCTACACCTTC	CAISVGDRADGYTF
-	TRBD2	TRBV7-2	TRBJ2-7	TGTGCCAGCAGCTTACTAGCGGGAATCCCCGAGCAGTACTTC	CASSLLAGIPEQYF
-	-	TRBV7-8	TRBJ2-5	TGTGCCAGCAGCCCGGGGACCTCAGAGACCCAGTACTTC	CASSPGTSETQYF
-	TRBD2	TRBV14	TRBJ2-7	TGTGCCAGCAGCGGGGACAGGGGACTAGCGGGCGTCTCCTACGAGCAGTACTTC	CASSGDRGLAGVSYEQYF
-	-	TRBV7-2	TRBJ1-1	TGTGCCAGCAGCCCAGCCGACAGGTTCTCTGAAGCTTTCTTT	CASSPADRFSEAFF
-	-	TRBV7-2	TRBJ2-3	TGTGCCAGCAGCTTATTGAGTTTCCCAGATACGCAGTATTTT	CASSLLSFPDTQYF
-	TRBD2	TRBV6-5	TRBJ2-7	TGTGCCAGCAGTTACTCCCCAAGCGGGAGAGCGCACGAGCAGTACTTC	CASSYSPSGRAHEQYF
-	-	TRBV7-2	TRBJ2-2	TGTGCCAGCAGCTTACAGGGTACCACCGGGGAGCTGTTTTTT	CASSLQGTTGELFF
-	-	TRBV6-6	TRBJ2-3	TGTGCCAGCAGTGCGGACCCCACAGATACGCAGTATTTT	CASSADPTDTQYF
-	-	TRBV6-5	TRBJ2-2	TGTGCCAGCAGTTCGCCCATTGGCACCGGGGAGCTGTTTTTT	CASSSPIGTGELFF
few	TRBD1	TRBV5-1	TRBJ2-2	TGCGCCAGCAGCTTGCAAGCGACAGGGGGCAACACCGGGGAGCTGTTTTTT	CASSLQATGGNTGELFF
-	-	TRBV7-3	TRBJ2-2	TGTGCCAGCAGCCTAATAGCGGGACAGGAGAACACCGGGGAGCTGTTTTTT	CASSLIAGQENTGELFF
-	TRBD1	TRBV28	TRBJ2-7	TGTGCCAGCAGTTTAGACAGGGTCCACGAGCAGTACTTC	CASSLDRVHEQYF
-	-	TRBV19	TRBJ2-1	TGTGCCAGTAGCAAGGGGGATCCGTACAATGAGCAGTTCTTC	CASSKGDPYNEQFF
-	-	TRBV16	TRBJ1-5	TGTGCCAGCAGCCAATCATACGGAGGAAATCAGCCCCAGCATTTT	CASSQSYGGNQPQHF
few	-	TRBV14	TRBJ1-1	TGTGCCAGCAGCCAAGCAAGATGGACTGAAGCTTTCTTT	CASSQARWTEAFF
once	TRBD1	TRBV6-1	TRBJ1-2	TGTGCCAGCAGTGATGGCAGGGGGGCCCGTGCCTTC	CASSDGRGARAF
-	-	TRBV5-1	TRBJ2-2	TGCGCCAGTAGGACGGAGTTGGCCGGGGAGCTGTTTTTT	CASRTELAGELFF
-	TRBD1	TRBV6-1	TRBJ1-6	TGTGCCAGCAGGGTAGGGACAGGGTGGTCGGCACCCCTCCACTTT	CASRVGTGWSAPLHF
-	-	TRBV7-3	TRBJ1-1	TGTGCCAGCAGCTTAAACAGGGTCACTGAAGCTTTCTTT	CASSLNRVTEAFF
-	-	TRBV19	TRBJ1-2	TGTGCCAGTAGTACCACTCAGGGTTATGGCTACACCTTC	CASSTTQGYGYTF
-	TRBD2	TRBV19	TRBJ2-3	TGTGCCAGTAGTGGCGGACTAGCGGGCGGCGGTACGCAGTATTTT	CASSGGLAGGGTQYF
-	-	TRBV5-4	TRBJ2-7	TGTGCCAGCAGCTTCTCTGGAGGGCCGGTGCCCTACGAGCAGTACTTC	CASSFSGGPVPYEQYF
-	-	TRBV7-6	TRBJ2-1	TGTGCCAGCAGCAGGTCACCCGACCACTCCTACAATGAGCAGTTCTTC	CASSRSPDHSYNEQFF
few	TRBD2	TRBV4-1	TRBJ2-3	TGCGCCAGCAGCTCACTCTGGTTGCGGGAGGGCCTTGCAGATACGCAGTATTTT	CASSSLWLREGLADTQYF
-	TRBD1	TRBV15	TRBJ1-2	TGTGCCACCAGCAGCGAGACAGGGAACTATGGCTACACCTTC	CATSSETGNYGYTF
-	-	TRBV20-1	TRBJ2-1	TGCAGTGCTAGAGATATGGTCGGTGAGTTCTTC	CSARDMVGEFF
once	TRBD1	TRBV11-2	TRBJ1-5	TGTGCCAGCAGCTCAGGGACAGGGGTTTTTCAGCCCCAGCATTTT	CASSSGTGVFQPQHF
-	-	TRBV20-1	TRBJ1-5	TGCAGTGCCGGTTGCAATCAGCCCCAGCATTTT	CSAGCNQPQHF
-	TRBD2	TRBV6-5	TRBJ2-3	TGTGCCAGTGCCCTTAGCGGGAGCGTCGATACGCAGTATTTT	CASALSGSVDTQYF
-	-	TRBV19	TRBJ2-7	TGTGCCAGTAGTGGCGGACGGGGTGGGGAGCAGTACTTC	CASSGGRGGEQYF